This entry concerns a single T cell receptor beta chain. These data originate in a study of blood T cell repertoires in COVID-19. Seattle patients were enrolled during active infection and followed longitudinally. Some clones are missing from TCRdb's copy, which holds only in-frame ones; the method was immunoSEQ multiplex PCR. The sample lists more than 55,000 clones, around 87% occurring once. With V trimmed by 7 bases and J by 4 bases, 5 bases remained unmatched. The CDR3 covers 14 residues. Germline-derived CDR1 and CDR2 are KGHDR and SFDVKD. The sample comprised peripheral blood. The rearrangement links TRBV24-1 to TRBJ2-1; TRBD2 matches 8 bases. The clonotype was recovered from a woman in her fifties or sixties with COVID-19, enrolled during active disease. The chain's CDR3 is CATSLAGFYNEQFF. CDR3 DNA: TGTGCCACCAGCTTAGCGGGGTTTTACAATGAGCAGTTCTTC.